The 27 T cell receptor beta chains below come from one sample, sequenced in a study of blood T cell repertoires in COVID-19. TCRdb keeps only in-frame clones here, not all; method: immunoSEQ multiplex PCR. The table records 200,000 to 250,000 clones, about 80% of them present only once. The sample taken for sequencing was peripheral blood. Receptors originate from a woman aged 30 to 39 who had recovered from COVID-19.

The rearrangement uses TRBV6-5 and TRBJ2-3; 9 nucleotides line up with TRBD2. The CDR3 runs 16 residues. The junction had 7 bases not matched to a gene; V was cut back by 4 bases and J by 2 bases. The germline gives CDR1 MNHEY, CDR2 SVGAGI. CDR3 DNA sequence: TGTGCCAGCAGTTTTAGCGGGAGAGGGGCCACAGATACGCAGTATTTT. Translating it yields CASSFSGRGATDTQYF.

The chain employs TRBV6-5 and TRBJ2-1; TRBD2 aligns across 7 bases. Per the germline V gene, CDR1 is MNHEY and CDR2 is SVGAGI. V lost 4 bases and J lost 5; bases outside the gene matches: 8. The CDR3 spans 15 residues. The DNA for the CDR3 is TGTGCCAGCAGTTTCTCAGGACTAGGGGACAATGAGCAGTTCTTC. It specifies CASSFSGLGDNEQFF.

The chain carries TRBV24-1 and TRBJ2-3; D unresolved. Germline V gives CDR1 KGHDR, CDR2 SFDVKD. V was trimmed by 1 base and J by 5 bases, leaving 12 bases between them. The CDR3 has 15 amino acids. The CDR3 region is CATSDLGLERDTQYF. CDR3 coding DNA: TGTGCCACCAGTGATTTAGGCCTGGAGAGAGATACGCAGTATTTT.

This CDR3 reads CASSFGTSGSSADTQYF. The CDR3 DNA is TGTGCCAGCAGCTTCGGGACTAGCGGGAGCTCCGCAGATACGCAGTATTTT. V is TRBV11-2 and J is TRBJ2-3; 14 bases agree with TRBD2. Trimming at V came to 3 bases and at J to 4 bases, leaving 6 bases not matched to a gene. This CDR3 has 17 residues. The germline V gene encodes CDR1 SGHAT and CDR2 FQNNGV.

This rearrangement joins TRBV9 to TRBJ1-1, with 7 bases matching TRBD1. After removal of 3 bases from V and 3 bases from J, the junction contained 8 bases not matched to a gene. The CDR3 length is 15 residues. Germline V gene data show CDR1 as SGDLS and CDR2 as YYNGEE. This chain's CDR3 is CASSAGGDSDTEAFF. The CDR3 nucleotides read TGTGCCAGCAGCGCCGGGGGGGACAGTGACACTGAAGCTTTCTTT.

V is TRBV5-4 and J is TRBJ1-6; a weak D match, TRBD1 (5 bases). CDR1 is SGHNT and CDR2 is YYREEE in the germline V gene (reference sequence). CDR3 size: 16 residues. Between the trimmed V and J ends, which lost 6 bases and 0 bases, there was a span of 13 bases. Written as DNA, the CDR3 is TGTGCCAGCACCTGGGGGGGAGTCTCCTATAATTCACCCCTCCACTTT. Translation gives CASTWGGVSYNSPLHF.

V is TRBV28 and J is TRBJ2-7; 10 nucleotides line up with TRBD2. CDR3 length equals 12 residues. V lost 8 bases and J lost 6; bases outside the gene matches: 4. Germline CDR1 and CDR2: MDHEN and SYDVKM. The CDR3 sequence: CASSSGRTEQYF. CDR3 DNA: TGTGCCAGCTCTAGCGGGAGAACCGAGCAGTACTTC.

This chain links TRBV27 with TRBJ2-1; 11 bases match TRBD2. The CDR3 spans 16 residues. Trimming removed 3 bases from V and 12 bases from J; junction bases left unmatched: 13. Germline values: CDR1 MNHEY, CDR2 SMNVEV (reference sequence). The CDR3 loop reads CASSFFGTSGPTRQFF. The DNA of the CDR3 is TGTGCCAGCAGTTTTTTCGGGACTAGCGGCCCTACACGGCAGTTCTTC.

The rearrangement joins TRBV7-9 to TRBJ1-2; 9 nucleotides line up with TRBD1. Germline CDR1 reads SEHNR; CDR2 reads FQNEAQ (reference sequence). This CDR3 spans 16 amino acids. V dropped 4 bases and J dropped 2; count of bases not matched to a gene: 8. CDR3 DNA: TGTGCCAGCAGCTCTACCGGACAGGGGATGAACTATGGCTACACCTTC. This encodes CASSSTGQGMNYGYTF.

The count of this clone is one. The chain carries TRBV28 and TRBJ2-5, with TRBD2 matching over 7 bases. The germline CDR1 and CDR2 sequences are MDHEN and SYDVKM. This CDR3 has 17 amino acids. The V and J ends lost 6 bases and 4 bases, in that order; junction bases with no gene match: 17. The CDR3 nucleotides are TGTGCCAGCAGCGCCCTGGGCGGGAGTGACCCCCCAGAGACCCAGTACTTC. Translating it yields CASSALGGSDPPETQYF.

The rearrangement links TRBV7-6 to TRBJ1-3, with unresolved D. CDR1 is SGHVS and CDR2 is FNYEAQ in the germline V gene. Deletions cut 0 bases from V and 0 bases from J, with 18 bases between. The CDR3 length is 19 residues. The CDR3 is CASSLATPEVSVSGNTIYF. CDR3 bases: TGTGCCAGCAGCTTAGCCACCCCCGAAGTATCAGTCTCTGGAAACACCATATATTTT.

The CDR3 region is CASRAGRWSTDTQYF. CDR3 nucleotides: TGTGCCAGCAGGGCGGGACGGTGGAGCACAGATACGCAGTATTTT. The chain carries TRBV6-5 and TRBJ2-3; a possible D gene is TRBD2 (6 bases). From germline, CDR1 is MNHEY and CDR2 SVGAGI. CDR3 length: 15 residues. V was clipped by 6 bases and J by 0 bases, with 13 bases between them.

Written as DNA, the CDR3 is TGTGCCAGCCGGTCTAGCGGGAGCTCCTACGAGCAGTACTTC. Residues: CASRSSGSSYEQYF. The chain couples TRBV11-2 to TRBJ2-7, with 10 nucleotides matching TRBD2. The V segment lost 8 bases and the J segment 0 bases; nucleotides outside the gene matches: 4. The CDR3 runs 14 residues. Germline assignment: CDR1 SGHAT and CDR2 FQNNGV.

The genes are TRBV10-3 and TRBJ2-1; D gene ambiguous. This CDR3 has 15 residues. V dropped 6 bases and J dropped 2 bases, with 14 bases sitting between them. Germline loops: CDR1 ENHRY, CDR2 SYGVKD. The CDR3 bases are TGTGCCATCAGATCCGAGAAATCGGCCTACAATGAGCAGTTCTTC. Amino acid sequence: CAIRSEKSAYNEQFF.

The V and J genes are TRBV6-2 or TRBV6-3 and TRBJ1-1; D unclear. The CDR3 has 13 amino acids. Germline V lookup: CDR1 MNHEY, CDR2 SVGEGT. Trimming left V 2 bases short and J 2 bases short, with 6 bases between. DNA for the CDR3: TGTGCCAGCAGTTACACAGCAAACACTGAAGCTTTCTTT. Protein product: CASSYTANTEAFF.

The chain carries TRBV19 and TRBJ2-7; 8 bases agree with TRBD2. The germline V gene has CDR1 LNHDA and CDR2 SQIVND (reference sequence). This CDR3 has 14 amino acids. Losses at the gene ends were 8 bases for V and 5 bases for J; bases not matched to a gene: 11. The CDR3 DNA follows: TGTGCCAGTGGCCTTACTAGCGGCCCGGACGAGCAGTACTTC. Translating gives CASGLTSGPDEQYF.

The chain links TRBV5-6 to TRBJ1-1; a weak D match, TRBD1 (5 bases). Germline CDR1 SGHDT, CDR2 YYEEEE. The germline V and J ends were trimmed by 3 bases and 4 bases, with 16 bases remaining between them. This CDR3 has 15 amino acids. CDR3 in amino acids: CASSSFGGAFTEAFF. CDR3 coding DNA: TGTGCCAGCAGCTCTTTTGGAGGGGCGTTCACTGAAGCTTTCTTT.

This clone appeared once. This CDR3 reads CASTDSNTPRHQPQHF. CDR3 bases: TGTGCCAGCACCGACTCTAACACCCCCCGCCATCAGCCCCAGCATTTT. The chain has TRBV28 and TRBJ1-5, with D unresolved. V lost 7 bases and J lost 5, with 21 bases in between. The germline gives CDR1 MDHEN, CDR2 SYDVKM. The CDR3 length is 16 residues.

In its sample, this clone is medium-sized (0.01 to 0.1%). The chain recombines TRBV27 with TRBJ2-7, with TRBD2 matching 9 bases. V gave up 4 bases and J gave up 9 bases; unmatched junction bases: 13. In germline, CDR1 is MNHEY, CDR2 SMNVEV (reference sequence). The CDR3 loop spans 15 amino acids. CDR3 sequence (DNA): TGTGCCAGCAGTTCGTTGACTAGCGGTACTACGGGGCAGTACTTC. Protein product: CASSSLTSGTTGQYF.

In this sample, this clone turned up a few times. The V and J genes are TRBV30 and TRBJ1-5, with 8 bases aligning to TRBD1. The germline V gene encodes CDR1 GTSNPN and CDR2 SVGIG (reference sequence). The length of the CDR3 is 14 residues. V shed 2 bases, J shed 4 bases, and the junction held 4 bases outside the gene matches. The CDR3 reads CAWSRTGKNQPQHF. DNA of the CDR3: TGTGCCTGGAGTAGGACAGGGAAGAATCAGCCCCAGCATTTT.

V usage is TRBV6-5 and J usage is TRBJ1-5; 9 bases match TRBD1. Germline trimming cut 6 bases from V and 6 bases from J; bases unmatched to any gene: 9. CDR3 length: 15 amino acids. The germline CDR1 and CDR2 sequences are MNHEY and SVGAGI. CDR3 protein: CASSLGQGTGQPQHF. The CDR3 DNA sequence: TGTGCCAGCAGCTTGGGACAGGGAACGGGTCAGCCCCAGCATTTT.

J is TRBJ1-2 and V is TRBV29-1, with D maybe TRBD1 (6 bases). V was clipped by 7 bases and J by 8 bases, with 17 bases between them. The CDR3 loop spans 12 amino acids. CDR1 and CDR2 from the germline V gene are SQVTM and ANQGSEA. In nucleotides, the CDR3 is TGCAGCGAGACGGGGGGCAATTTCGGCTACACCTTC. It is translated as CSETGGNFGYTF.

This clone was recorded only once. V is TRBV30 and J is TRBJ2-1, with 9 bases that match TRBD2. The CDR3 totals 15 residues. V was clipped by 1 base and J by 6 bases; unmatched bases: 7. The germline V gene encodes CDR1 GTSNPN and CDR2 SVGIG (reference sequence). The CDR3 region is CAWSGVAGAGNEQFF. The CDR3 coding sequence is TGTGCCTGGAGTGGGGTAGCGGGAGCGGGCAATGAGCAGTTCTTC.

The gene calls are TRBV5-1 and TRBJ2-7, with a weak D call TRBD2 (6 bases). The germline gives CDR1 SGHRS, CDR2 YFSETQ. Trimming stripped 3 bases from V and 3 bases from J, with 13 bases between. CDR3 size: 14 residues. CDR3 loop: CASSSGSSGYEQYF. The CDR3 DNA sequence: TGCGCCAGCAGCTCCGGGAGTAGCGGCTACGAGCAGTACTTC.

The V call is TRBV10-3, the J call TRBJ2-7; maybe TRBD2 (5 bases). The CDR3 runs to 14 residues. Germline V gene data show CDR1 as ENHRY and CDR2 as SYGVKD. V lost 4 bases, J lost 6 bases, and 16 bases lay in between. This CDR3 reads CAISGTTGNSEQYF. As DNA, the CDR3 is TGTGCCATCAGTGGGACCACCGGGAATTCCGAGCAGTACTTC.

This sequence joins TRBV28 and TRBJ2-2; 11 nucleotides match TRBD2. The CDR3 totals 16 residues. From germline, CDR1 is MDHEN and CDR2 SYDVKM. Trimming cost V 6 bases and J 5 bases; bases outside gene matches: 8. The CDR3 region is CASRTSGIPSTGELFF. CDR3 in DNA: TGTGCCAGCAGGACTAGCGGGATCCCCTCGACCGGGGAGCTGTTTTTT.

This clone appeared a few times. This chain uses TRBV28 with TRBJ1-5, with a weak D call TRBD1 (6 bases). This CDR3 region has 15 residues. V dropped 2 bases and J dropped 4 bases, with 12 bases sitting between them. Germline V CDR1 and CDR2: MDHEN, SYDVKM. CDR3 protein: CASSLNRVGNQPQHF. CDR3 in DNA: TGTGCCAGCAGTTTAAACAGGGTAGGGAATCAGCCCCAGCATTTT.